What follows are 12 T cell receptor beta chains derived from one specimen sequenced in a study of cytomegalovirus exposure and HLA in healthy donors. With 60 Vbeta and 13 Jbeta primers, the PCR was carried out. The table came from immunoSEQ multiplex PCR; TCRdb's copy has only in-frame clones and leaves some out. The sample lists about 160,000 clones, under 80% seen once, with approximately 1.5% in the top ten. Sequencing used PBMCs. Receptors were obtained from a woman aged 25 to 39 in good health and CMV-seronegative.

The V call is TRBV6-6, the J call TRBJ2-7; D is possibly TRBD1 (5 bases). The CDR3 is 14 residues long. Trimming pared 1 base from V and 3 bases from J, leaving 10 bases between. The germline gives CDR1 MNHNY, CDR2 SVGAGI (reference sequence). The CDR3 bases are TGTGCCAGCAGTTACTATCAGGGCAACTACGAGCAGTACTTC. It translates to CASSYYQGNYEQYF.

The rearrangement uses TRBV5-1 and TRBJ2-1, with 8 bases fitting TRBD2. The CDR3 runs 16 residues. Germline trimming cut 3 bases from V and 0 bases from J; bases unmatched to any gene: 5. Germline V CDR1 and CDR2: SGHRS, YFSETQ. The CDR3 sequence is CASSSYLAGSYNEQFF. The CDR3, as DNA: TGCGCCAGCAGCTCCTATCTAGCGGGCTCCTACAATGAGCAGTTCTTC.

In the case of this clone: No conserved phenylalanine or tryptophan ends this CDR3, so it is likely a read error. It is unclear where the CDR3 begins or ends on the DNA, so no DNA is shown, and the CDR3 is as TCRdb lists it. The chain has TRBV19 and TRBJ2-7; whether TRBD1, the table's D call, matches the DNA was not checked. The length of the CDR3 is 8 amino acids, counting both ends. Germline V gives CDR1 LNHDA, CDR2 SQIVND (reference sequence). The CDR3 protein is CASSKPGL.

The chain couples TRBV6-5 to TRBJ1-2, with D unclear. Germline-derived CDR1 and CDR2 are MNHEY and SVGAGI. The CDR3 has 12 amino acids. Trimming removed 4 bases from V and 1 base from J, with 4 bases in between. The CDR3 sequence: CASSSRNYGYTF. The CDR3 region has the DNA TGTGCCAGCAGTTCGCGTAACTATGGCTACACCTTC.

The chain combines TRBV7-8 with TRBJ1-5, with 7 positions matching TRBD1. The junction had 2 bases not matched to a gene; V was cut back by 4 bases and J by 5 bases. CDR1 is SGHVS and CDR2 is FQNEAQ in the germline V gene. The CDR3 length is 13 residues. In DNA, the CDR3 is TGTGCCAGCAGCTCAGGGGGGTATCAGCCCCAGCATTTT. It yields the protein CASSSGGYQPQHF.

For the CDR3, the DNA is TGTGCCAGCAGTGGCGGACTTCCCTATGGCTACACCTTC. Translated: CASSGGLPYGYTF. The chain uses TRBV2 and TRBJ1-2; D uncertain. Looked up from germline, CDR1 is SNHLY and CDR2 is FYNNEI. Between the trimmed V and J ends, which lost 4 bases and 4 bases, there was a span of 10 bases. This CDR3 has 13 amino acids. The full variable domain, with the rest looked up from reference TRBV2 and TRBJ1-2, is EPEVTQTPSHQVTQMGQEVILRCVPISNHLYFYWYRQILGQKVEFLVSFYNNEISEKSEIFDDQFSVERPDGSNFTLKIRSTKLEDSAMYFCASSGGLPYGYTFGSGTRLTVV.

Of note for this clone: One end of the junction varies from germline; a read error may be responsible. The chain uses TRBV2 and TRBJ1-2; no definite D call. Germline V gene data show CDR1 as SNHLY and CDR2 as FYNNEI. The CDR3 extends over 11 amino acids. CDR3 coding DNA: TGTGCCAGCAGAGAAGCGGGCGGGTTAACCTTC. Amino acids: CASREAGGLTF.

The rearrangement uses TRBV7-3 and TRBJ1-2, with 8 bases lining up with TRBD1. V dropped 5 bases and J dropped 4; count of bases not matched to a gene: 3. The CDR3 contains 13 residues. Looked up from germline, CDR1 is SGHTA and CDR2 is FQGTGA. The CDR3, as DNA: TGTGCCAGCAGCACAGGACAGGGCTATGGCTACACCTTC. Translating gives CASSTGQGYGYTF.

J is TRBJ1-6 and V is TRBV10-3; unclear D gene. The germline V and J ends were trimmed by 2 bases and 3 bases, with 8 bases remaining between them. The CDR3 runs to 15 residues. Germline values: CDR1 ENHRY, CDR2 SYGVKD. The CDR3 reads CAISEGRDYNSPLHF. CDR3 nucleotides: TGTGCCATCAGTGAGGGGCGTGACTATAATTCACCCCTCCACTTT.

V and J are TRBV18 and TRBJ1-5, with D possibly TRBD1 on 5 matching bases. Germline loops: CDR1 KGHSH, CDR2 LQKENI. CDR3 length equals 14 residues. Trimming took 5 bases from V and 5 from J, leaving 13 bases between them. The DNA for the CDR3 is TGTGCCAGCTCAAGTTTGGGGGGGGATCAGCCCCAGCATTTT. It codes for CASSSLGGDQPQHF.

Notes on this clone: Other DNA sequences of this sample code for an identical CDR3. The chain recombines TRBV7-8 with TRBJ2-7; no reliable D call. V was cut by 7 bases and J by 4 bases, with 14 bases left in between. The CDR3 runs to 13 residues. CDR1 is SGHVS, CDR2 FQNEAQ, per germline. CDR3 coding DNA: TGTGCCAGCAACGAAAGGCAGGCATACGAGCAGTACTTC. This encodes CASNERQAYEQYF.

The chain is built from TRBV18 and TRBJ2-4, with 8 bases aligning to TRBD1. With V trimmed by 1 base and J by 1 base, 9 bases remained unmatched. The CDR3 contains 18 residues. Per germline, CDR1 KGHSH and CDR2 LQKENI. CDR3 DNA sequence: TGTGCCAGCTCACCACAGGGACAGGATGGACTGGCCAAAAACATTCAGTACTTC. Its protein product is CASSPQGQDGLAKNIQYF. The complete variable domain, with remaining parts taken from reference TRBV18 and TRBJ2-4, reads NAGVMQNPRHLVRRRGQEARLRCSPMKGHSHVYWYRQLPEEGLKFMVYLQKENIIDESGMPKERFSAEFPKEGPSILRIQQVVRGDSAAYFCASSPQGQDGLAKNIQYFGAGTRLSVL.